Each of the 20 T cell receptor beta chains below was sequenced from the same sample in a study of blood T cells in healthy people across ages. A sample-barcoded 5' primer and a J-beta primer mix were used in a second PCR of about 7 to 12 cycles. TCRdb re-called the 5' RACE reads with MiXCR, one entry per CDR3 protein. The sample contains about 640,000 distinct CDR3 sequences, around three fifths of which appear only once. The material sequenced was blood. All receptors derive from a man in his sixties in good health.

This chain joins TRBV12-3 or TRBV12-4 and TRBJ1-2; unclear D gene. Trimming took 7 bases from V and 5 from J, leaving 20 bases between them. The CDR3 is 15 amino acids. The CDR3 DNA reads TGTGCCAGCACTCATCCCACGGCAGCTGGTTATGGCTACACCTTC. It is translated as CASTHPTAAGYGYTF.

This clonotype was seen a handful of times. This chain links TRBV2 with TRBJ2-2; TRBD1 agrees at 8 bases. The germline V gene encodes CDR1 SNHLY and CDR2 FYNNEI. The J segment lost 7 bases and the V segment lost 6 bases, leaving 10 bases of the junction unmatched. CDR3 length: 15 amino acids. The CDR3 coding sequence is TGTGCCAGCAGGGGTGGACAGGGAAGTGGCGGGGAGCTGTTTTTT. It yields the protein CASRGGQGSGGELFF. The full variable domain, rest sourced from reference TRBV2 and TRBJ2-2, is EPEVTQTPSHQVTQMGQEVILRCVPISNHLYFYWYRQILGQKVEFLVSFYNNEISEKSEIFDDQFSVERPDGSNFTLKIRSTKLEDSAMYFCASRGGQGSGGELFFGEGSRLTVL.

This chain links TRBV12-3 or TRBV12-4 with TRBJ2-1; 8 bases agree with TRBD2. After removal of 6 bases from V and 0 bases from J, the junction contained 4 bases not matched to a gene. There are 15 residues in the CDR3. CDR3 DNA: TGTGCCAGCAGCCGAAGCGGGGGCTCCTACAATGAGCAGTTCTTC. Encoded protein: CASSRSGGSYNEQFF.

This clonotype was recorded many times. CDR3 sequence: CSVVPLAHNEQFF. CDR3 sequence (DNA): TGCAGCGTTGTTCCACTAGCACACAATGAGCAGTTCTTC. The chain uses TRBV29-1 and TRBJ2-1; D perhaps matches TRBD2 (6 bases). The germline V gene has CDR1 SQVTM and CDR2 ANQGSEA. The CDR3 loop spans 13 amino acids. V lost 4 bases and J 5 bases, leaving 12 bases between the germline ends.

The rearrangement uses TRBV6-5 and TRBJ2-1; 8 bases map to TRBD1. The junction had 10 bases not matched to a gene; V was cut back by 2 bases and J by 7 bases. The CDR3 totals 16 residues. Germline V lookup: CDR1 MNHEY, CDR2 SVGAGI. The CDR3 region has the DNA TGTGCCAGCAGTTACCGCGGACAGGGTTATGGGAATGAGCAGTTCTTC. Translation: CASSYRGQGYGNEQFF.

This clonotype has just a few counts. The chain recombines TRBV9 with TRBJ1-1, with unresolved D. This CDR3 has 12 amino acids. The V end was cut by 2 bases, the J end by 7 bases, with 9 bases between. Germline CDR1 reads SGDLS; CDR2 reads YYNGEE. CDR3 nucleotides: TGTGCCAGCAGCGTGGGGAGTAGTGAAGCTTTCTTT. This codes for CASSVGSSEAFF.

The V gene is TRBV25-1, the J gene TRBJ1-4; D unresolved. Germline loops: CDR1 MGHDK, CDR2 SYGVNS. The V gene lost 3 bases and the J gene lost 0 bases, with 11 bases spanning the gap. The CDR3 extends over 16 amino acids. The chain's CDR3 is CASSDPSSTTNEKLFF. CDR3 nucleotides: TGTGCCAGCAGTGACCCATCGAGTACAACTAATGAAAAACTGTTTTTT.

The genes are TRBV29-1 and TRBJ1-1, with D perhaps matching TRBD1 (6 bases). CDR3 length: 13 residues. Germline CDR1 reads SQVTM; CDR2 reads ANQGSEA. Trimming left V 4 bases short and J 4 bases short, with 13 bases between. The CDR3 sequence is CSVAQGIVTEAFF. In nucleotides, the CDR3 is TGCAGCGTTGCGCAGGGGATCGTCACTGAAGCTTTCTTT.

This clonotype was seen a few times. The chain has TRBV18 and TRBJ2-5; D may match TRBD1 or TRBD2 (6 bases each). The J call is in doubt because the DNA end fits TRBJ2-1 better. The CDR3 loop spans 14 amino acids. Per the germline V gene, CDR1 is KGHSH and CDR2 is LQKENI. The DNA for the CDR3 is TGTGCCAGCTCACCAGACGGGGGACAAGAGACCCAGTTCTTC. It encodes CASSPDGGQETQFF.

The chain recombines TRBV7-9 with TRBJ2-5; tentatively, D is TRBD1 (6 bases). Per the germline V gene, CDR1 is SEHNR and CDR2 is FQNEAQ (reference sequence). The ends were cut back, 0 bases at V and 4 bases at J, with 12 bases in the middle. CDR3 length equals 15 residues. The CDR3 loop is CASSLAGRGGETQYF. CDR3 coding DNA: TGTGCCAGCAGCTTAGCGGGCAGGGGCGGAGAGACCCAGTACTTC.

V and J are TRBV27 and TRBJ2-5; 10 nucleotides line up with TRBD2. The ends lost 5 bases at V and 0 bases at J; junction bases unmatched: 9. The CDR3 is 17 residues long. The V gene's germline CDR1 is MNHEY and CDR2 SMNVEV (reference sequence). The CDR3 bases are TGTGCCAGCAGTCTCCGCCCTAGCGGGGGCTACCAAGAGACCCAGTACTTC. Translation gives CASSLRPSGGYQETQYF.

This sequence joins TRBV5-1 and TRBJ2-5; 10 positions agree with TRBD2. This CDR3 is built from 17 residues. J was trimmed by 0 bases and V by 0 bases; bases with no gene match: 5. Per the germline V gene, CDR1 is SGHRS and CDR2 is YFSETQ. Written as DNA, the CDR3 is TGCGCCAGCAGCTTGGGAATAGCGGGGGGAGACCAAGAGACCCAGTACTTC. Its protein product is CASSLGIAGGDQETQYF.

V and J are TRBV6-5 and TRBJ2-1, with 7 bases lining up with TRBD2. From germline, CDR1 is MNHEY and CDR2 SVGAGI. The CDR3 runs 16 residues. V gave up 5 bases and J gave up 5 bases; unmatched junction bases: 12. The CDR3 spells CASSPLGRGGNNEQFF. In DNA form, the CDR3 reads TGTGCCAGCAGTCCCCTGGGGAGGGGCGGGAACAATGAGCAGTTCTTC.

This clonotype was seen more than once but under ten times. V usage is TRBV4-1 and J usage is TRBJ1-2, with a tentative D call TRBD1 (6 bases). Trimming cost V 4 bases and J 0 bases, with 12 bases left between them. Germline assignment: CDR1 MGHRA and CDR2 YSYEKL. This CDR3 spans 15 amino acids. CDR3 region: CASSLTTGSNYGYTF. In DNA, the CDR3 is TGCGCCAGCAGCCTCACGACAGGCTCTAACTATGGCTACACCTTC.

The CDR3 DNA reads TGCAGCGCAATGACAGGAACGAACACTGAAGCTTTCTTT. Encoded protein: CSAMTGTNTEAFF. V and J are TRBV29-1 and TRBJ1-1; possibly TRBD1 for D (6 bases). Looked up from germline, CDR1 is SQVTM and CDR2 is ANQGSEA. V gave up 7 bases and J gave up 1 base, with 13 bases separating them. This CDR3 comprises 13 residues.

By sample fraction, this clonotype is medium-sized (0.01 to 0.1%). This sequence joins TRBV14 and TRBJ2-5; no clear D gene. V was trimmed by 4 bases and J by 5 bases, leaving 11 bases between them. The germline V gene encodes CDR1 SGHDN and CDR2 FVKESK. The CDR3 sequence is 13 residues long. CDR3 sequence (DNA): TGTGCCAGCAGCCGATTACAGTGGGAGACCCAGTACTTC. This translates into CASSRLQWETQYF.

The CDR3 here is CAISETGTSSRTDTQYF. The CDR3 DNA follows: TGTGCCATCAGTGAGACCGGGACTAGTAGTAGGACAGATACGCAGTATTTT. J is TRBJ2-3 and V is TRBV10-3, with TRBD2 identical over 8 bases. The CDR3 covers 17 residues. Germline V gene lookup returns CDR1 ENHRY and CDR2 SYGVKD. The V and J ends lost 2 bases and 3 bases, in that order; junction bases with no gene match: 10.

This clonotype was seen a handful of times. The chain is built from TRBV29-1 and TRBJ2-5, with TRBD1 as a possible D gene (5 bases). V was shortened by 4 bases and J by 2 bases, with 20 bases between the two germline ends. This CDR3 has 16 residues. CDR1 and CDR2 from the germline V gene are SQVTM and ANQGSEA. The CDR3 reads CSVAQTAKAAQETQYF. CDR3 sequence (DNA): TGCAGCGTTGCTCAGACAGCTAAGGCGGCACAAGAGACCCAGTACTTC.

CDR3 nucleotide sequence: TGTGCCAGCAGCACACGACAGGGAAAAGAGACCCAGTACTTC. It codes for CASSTRQGKETQYF. The chain carries TRBV7-2 and TRBJ2-5, with 7 bases matching TRBD1. Trimming removed 5 bases from V and 3 bases from J; junction bases left unmatched: 6. This CDR3 is built from 14 residues. Germline-derived CDR1 and CDR2 are SGHTA and FQGNSA.

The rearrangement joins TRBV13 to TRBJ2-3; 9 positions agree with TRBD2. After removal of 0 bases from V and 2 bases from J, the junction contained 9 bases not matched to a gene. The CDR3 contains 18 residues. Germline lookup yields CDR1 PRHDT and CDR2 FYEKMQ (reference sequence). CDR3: CASSLGAGGRRVTDTQYF. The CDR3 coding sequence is TGTGCCAGCAGCTTAGGAGCGGGGGGCCGCCGCGTCACAGATACGCAGTATTTT.